This T cell receptor (beta chain) is drawn from a study of cytomegalovirus exposure and HLA in healthy donors. Overall study results and limits: As a later analysis showed, a missense DCLRE1C variant was linked to trimming of TCR beta V- and J-genes. Later analysis identified several of the most significant clusters that appeared linked to common viral pathogens.

13 Jbeta primers and 60 Vbeta primers were used for the PCR. Some clones are missing from TCRdb's copy, which holds only in-frame ones; the method was immunoSEQ multiplex PCR. Of around 120,000 clones listed, approximately 85% are singletons. The V and J ends lost 4 bases and 5 bases, in that order; junction bases with no gene match: 6. This CDR3 comprises 14 residues. Germline V gives CDR1 LNHDA, CDR2 SQIVND (reference sequence). At the time of sampling, donors were nominally healthy, though unrecorded immune exposures were likely. Comments on this clone: Antigen: not known.

This sequence was found in a boy aged 5 to 17 in good health and CMV-seronegative. The V call is TRBV19, the J call TRBJ2-5, with 8 bases matching TRBD2. The specimen was PBMCs. Written as DNA, the CDR3 is TGTGCCAGTAGTAGGACTAGCCGGCGCGAGACCCAGTACTTC. Amino acid sequence: CASSRTSRRETQYF.